The T cell receptor beta chain described here comes from a study of metastatic and nonmetastatic thyroid tumors (dated by TCRdb to 2020 to 2021). About the study as a whole: Repertoires were compared across peripheral blood and tumor or nodule tissue samples from malignant and benign thyroid patients.

About this clone: It lacks a known antigen. The junction differs from germline at one of its ends, possibly a read error.

Overall study results and their limits: In both blood and tumor samples, malignant tumors were reported to have significantly higher TCR beta diversity than benign nodules.

Via the germline V gene, CDR1 is SGHRS and CDR2 YFSETQ. From the cysteine up to the phenylalanine, the CDR3 has a length of 15 residues. Only CDR3 DNA is held: 45 bases, read in frame from base 1. No treatment had been received by any patient before thyroid surgery. Patient clinical samples collected from about 2011 to 2019 were retrospectively analysed using T-cell receptor beta sequencing. The library was generated by PCR. The instrument given in TCRdb is Illumina HiSeq 4000. High-throughput sequencing was used to profile the TCR beta-chain CDR3 region of each patient. In the paper's pipeline: Drawing on CDR3 differences between clinicopathological groups, the researchers built a classifier meant to tell apart patients with distant-metastatic papillary thyroid cancer. Repertoire diversity was assessed with the Shannon index, and tumor-blood repertoire similarity with the Morisita-Horn index. TCRdb cleaned the public reads at Q25 with fastp, built clones with MiXCR and kept in-frame beta chains. In this record, the V and J calls reflect TCRdb's handling and not the investigators' own analysis. The sample data list 43,000 or so clones, and roughly 15% of these were observed just once. The ten largest clonotypes hold roughly 20% of the sample.

This receptor was obtained from a female donor with papillary thyroid cancer or a benign thyroid nodule (not recorded which). Some clones in this sample may be carry-over from other donors' samples. The sequence links TRBV5-1 to TRBJ2-2; 7 bases in the middle match TRBD2. The sample was blood. The DNA is as follows: TGCGCCAGCAGCTCCGGGACTATCGGAATCGGGGAGTTGTTTTTT. This is translated as CASSSGTIGIGELFF. The CDR3 plus the reference TRBV5-1 and TRBJ2-2 genes for the other parts give the full variable domain: KAGVTQTPRYLIKTRGQQVTLSCSPISGHRSVSWYQQTPGQGLQFLFEYFSETQRNKGNFPGRFSGRQFSNSRSEMNVSTLELGDSALYLCASSSGTIGIGELFFGEGSRLTVL.